These 4 T cell receptor beta chains were all obtained from the same sample, sequenced in a study of blood T cell repertoires in COVID-19. Method: immunoSEQ multiplex PCR; TCRdb's copy keeps in-frame clones and lacks some. In the table there are about 440,000 clones, roughly 89% of which are singletons. The source material was peripheral blood. The source is a woman aged 25 to 39 with acute or convalescent COVID-19.

J is TRBJ1-2 and V is TRBV24-1, with 9 positions matching TRBD1. The CDR3 sequence is 17 residues long. From germline, CDR1 is KGHDR and CDR2 SFDVKD. With V trimmed by 3 bases and J by 4 bases, 11 bases remained unmatched. The CDR3 loop reads CATSDHTGGGRFYGYTF. The CDR3 nucleotides are TGTGCCACCAGTGATCACACAGGGGGCGGACGGTTCTATGGCTACACCTTC.

The V call is TRBV27, the J call TRBJ1-6; D perhaps matches TRBD1 (5 bases). Trimming took off 0 bases at V and 4 bases at J, with 10 bases between the two ends. Germline V gives CDR1 MNHEY, CDR2 SMNVEV (reference sequence). The CDR3 is 16 residues long. DNA of the CDR3: TGTGCCAGCAGTTTATCACCAGGGCCGTATAATTCACCCCTCCACTTT. Translating it yields CASSLSPGPYNSPLHF.

The V and J genes are TRBV2 and TRBJ2-3, with 10 bases matching TRBD2. The CDR3 spans 15 residues. Germline V lookup: CDR1 SNHLY, CDR2 FYNNEI. V gave up 7 bases and J gave up 2 bases; unmatched junction bases: 6. CDR3 bases: TGTGCCAGCACTCTCGGACTAGCGGACACAGATACGCAGTATTTT. It specifies CASTLGLADTDTQYF.

V is TRBV9 and J is TRBJ2-5, with a weak D call TRBD2 (5 bases). Germline values: CDR1 SGDLS, CDR2 YYNGEE. V lost 3 bases, J lost 5 bases, and 8 bases lay in between. The CDR3 sequence is 12 residues long. CDR3 nucleotides: TGTGCCAGCAGCGGCGGCGGGGAGACCCAGTACTTC. Its translation: CASSGGGETQYF.